Listed below are T cell receptor beta chains from one sample, sequenced in a study of graft-versus-host responses after intestinal transplantation. Antigen specificity for these receptors is unknown. Profiled with immunoSEQ multiplex PCR; TCRdb holds only in-frame clones, not every one. The sample lists 85,000 to 90,000 clones, around 83% occurring once. Specimen: unstimulated CD8+ T cells sorted from spleen or lymph node cells, collected before intestinal transplant. These receptors were taken from a human donor who received an intestinal transplant. The CDR3 runs from the conserved cysteine through the conserved F or W. D genes are given only for firm matches. Rows give clone size only sometimes, using once, few, many, or a class for an expanded clone.

clone size	J gene	V gene	D gene	CDR3 length	CDR3 DNA	CDR3 protein
NA	TRBJ1-2	TRBV7-9	NA	15	TGTGCCAGCAGCGGTATCCGAGGGGAATTCTATGGCTACACCTTC	CASSGIRGEFYGYTF
NA	TRBJ2-1	TRBV4-1	TRBD2	15	TGCGCCAGCAGCCGCAGCGGGACCTCCTACAATGAGCAGTTCTTC	CASSRSGTSYNEQFF
NA	TRBJ1-1	TRBV6-5	NA	14	TGTGCCAGCAGTCCTTGGACGGGCAACACTGAAGCTTTCTTT	CASSPWTGNTEAFF
NA	TRBJ1-3	TRBV28	TRBD1	17	TGTGCCAGCAGTTTCCTCTTAGGGGGCCCCGAGGGAAACACCATATATTTT	CASSFLLGGPEGNTIYF
NA	TRBJ2-7	TRBV27	NA	14	TGTGCCAGCAGCCACCCGACTAGTCCCTACGAGCAGTACTTC	CASSHPTSPYEQYF
NA	TRBJ2-7	TRBV19	NA	14	TGTGCCAGTAGTATGGGCAGGGAGGTAGGCGAGCAGTACTTC	CASSMGREVGEQYF
NA	TRBJ1-1	TRBV2	NA	13	TGTGCCAGCAGGGACAAGGCGGTCACTGAAGCTTTCTTT	CASRDKAVTEAFF
NA	TRBJ1-3	TRBV2	NA	13	TGTGCCAGCAGTGAGGCAGTCCAGGACACCATATATTTT	CASSEAVQDTIYF
NA	TRBJ2-3	TRBV29-1	TRBD2	14	TGCAGCGTTGCGACTAGCGGGCTCACAGATACGCAGTATTTT	CSVATSGLTDTQYF
NA	TRBJ2-7	TRBV6-7	TRBD1	14	TGTGCCAGCAGTTACTTCAGGGGGCTATACGAGCAGTACTTC	CASSYFRGLYEQYF
NA	TRBJ1-2	TRBV10-2	NA	14	TGCGCCAGCAGTGATATGGGGGTTAGCTATGGCTACACCTTC	CASSDMGVSYGYTF
NA	TRBJ1-5	TRBV12-1	NA	15	TGTGCCAGCAGCTTTGGCCAGGGACGCAATCAGCCCCAGCATTTT	CASSFGQGRNQPQHF
NA	TRBJ2-5	TRBV5-1	NA	15	TGCGCCAGCAGCCCACTCCAGACAGAGATAGAGACCCAGTACTTC	CASSPLQTEIETQYF
NA	TRBJ1-6	TRBV4-1	NA	14	TGCGCCAGCAGCCACGGGGCCCTTAATTCACCCCTCCACTTT	CASSHGALNSPLHF
NA	TRBJ2-3	TRBV6-5	TRBD2	15	TGTGCCAGCACTCCGAAGGGACTAGCGGGAGATACGCAGTATTTT	CASTPKGLAGDTQYF
once	TRBJ2-2	TRBV6-5	TRBD2	14	TGTGCCACCTTACTAGCGGGGGACACCGGGGAGCTGTTTTTT	CATLLAGDTGELFF
NA	TRBJ2-7	TRBV28	NA	16	TGTGCCAGCAGTTCGCACGCTCCGGGACAAATCTACGAGCAGTACTTC	CASSSHAPGQIYEQYF
NA	TRBJ2-5	TRBV7-9	TRBD2	14	TGTGCCAGCAGCTTACCCGGGAGGAGGGAGACCCAGTACTTC	CASSLPGRRETQYF
NA	TRBJ2-5	TRBV21-1	NA	17	TGTGCCAGCAGCAAAGTTTGTGCCGGGGGGTACCAAGAGACCCAGTACTTC	CASSKVCAGGYQETQYF
NA	TRBJ2-7	TRBV25-1	NA	13	TGTGCCAGCAGTGAATATTGGGGCAACGAGCAGTACTTC	CASSEYWGNEQYF
NA	TRBJ2-7	TRBV13	TRBD1	15	TGTGCCAGCAGCACGACCGGACAGGGGGACAACGAGCAGTACTTC	CASSTTGQGDNEQYF
NA	TRBJ1-2	TRBV7-9	TRBD1	15	TGTGCCAGCAGCTCCCGCGGACAGGGTTTCTATGGCTACACCTTC	CASSSRGQGFYGYTF
once	TRBJ2-7	TRBV4-1	NA	14	TGCGCCAGCAGCCAAGGGGGGACACCCTACGAGCAGTACTTC	CASSQGGTPYEQYF
NA	TRBJ2-3	TRBV27	NA	12	TGTGGCGCCGGGGCCCCACCACATACGCAGTATTTT	CGAGAPPHTQYF
NA	TRBJ2-7	TRBV28	NA	13	TGTGCCAGCAGTTCGACTAGCTCCTACGAGCAGTACTTC	CASSSTSSYEQYF
NA	TRBJ1-5	TRBV11-3	NA	16	TGTGCCAGCAGCTTAATTTTGCGGGAGCTAAATCAGCCCCAGCATTTT	CASSLILRELNQPQHF
NA	TRBJ2-1	TRBV2	TRBD1	14	TGTGCCAGCAGTGGGACAGGGTATGACAATGAGCAGTTCTTC	CASSGTGYDNEQFF
NA	TRBJ1-5	TRBV27	NA	13	TGTGCCAGCAGTTTATCTGACAATCAGCCCCAGCATTTT	CASSLSDNQPQHF
NA	TRBJ2-7	TRBV27	NA	13	TGTGCCAGCAGTTTATTCCAAACCGGCGAGCAGTACTTC	CASSLFQTGEQYF
few	TRBJ1-2	TRBV2	NA	13	TGTGCCAGCAGTGCGACAGCAGTCTATGGCTACACCTTC	CASSATAVYGYTF
NA	TRBJ1-1	TRBV11-2	NA	18	TGTGCCAGCAGCCCCGCCCCGGGACACGCCATTTATGGGGCTGAAGCTTTCTTT	CASSPAPGHAIYGAEAFF
NA	TRBJ2-1	TRBV23-1	NA	12	TGCGCCAGCAGTCAATCGATCCGGGGGCAGTTCTTC	CASSQSIRGQFF
NA	TRBJ2-3	TRBV28	TRBD2	14	TGTGCCAGCGACACCAAGCGGGAACAAGATACGCAGTATTTT	CASDTKREQDTQYF
NA	TRBJ2-5	TRBV2	NA	13	TGTGCCAATACAGACGGTATCCAAGAGACCCAGTACTTC	CANTDGIQETQYF
NA	TRBJ2-2	TRBV19	NA	14	TGTGCCAGTAGTCTTAGCGGGAACACCGGGGAGCTGTTTTTT	CASSLSGNTGELFF
NA	TRBJ2-3	TRBV4-1	NA	13	TGCGCCAGCAGCCAAGCGCAACGGGATACGCAGTATTTT	CASSQAQRDTQYF
NA	TRBJ2-7	TRBV4-1	TRBD2	15	TGCGCCAGCAGCCCCGGACTAGCGGGGTCCTACGAGCAGTACTTC	CASSPGLAGSYEQYF
NA	TRBJ1-1	TRBV5-1	TRBD1	14	TGCGCCAGCAGCTCCCCCACAGGGGACACTGAAGCTTTCTTT	CASSSPTGDTEAFF
few	TRBJ2-1	TRBV2	NA	15	TGTGCCAGCGGGGGGCCTAGCGGAGCCGGGAATGAGCAGTTCTTC	CASGGPSGAGNEQFF
NA	TRBJ2-3	TRBV7-3	TRBD2	15	TGTGCCAGCAGCTTCACTAGCGGGAGTGCAGATACGCAGTATTTT	CASSFTSGSADTQYF
NA	TRBJ1-5	TRBV11-3	NA	14	TGTGCCAGCAGCTTGGATGTCGGGGGTCAGCCCCAGCATTTT	CASSLDVGGQPQHF